This T cell receptor (beta chain) comes out of a study of shared clonotypes between healthy human individuals. Study-wide results and caveats: Naive subsets generally had larger estimated richness than memory subsets.

This clone has a single count. Its antigen is unknown. The authors ran the assay at deep level. Only in-frame clones appear in the TCRdb table, and some are missing; sequencing was by immunoSEQ multiplex PCR. The sample lists millions of clones, roughly 92% occurring once. The CDR3 has 15 amino acids. Looked up from germline, CDR1 is SGHDT and CDR2 is YYEEEE. Germline trimming cut 5 bases from V and 7 bases from J; bases unmatched to any gene: 13. The sequenced material came from naive CD4+ T cells sorted from blood. Subset meaning: CD45RA+ positively selected. This TCR was sampled from a young man in good health. The chain has TRBV5-6 and TRBJ2-7; TRBD1 agrees at 9 bases. Written as DNA, the CDR3 is TGTGCCAGCAGGGGTTTTGAACAGGGGGCTGGGGAGCAGTACTTC. Protein: CASRGFEQGAGEQYF.